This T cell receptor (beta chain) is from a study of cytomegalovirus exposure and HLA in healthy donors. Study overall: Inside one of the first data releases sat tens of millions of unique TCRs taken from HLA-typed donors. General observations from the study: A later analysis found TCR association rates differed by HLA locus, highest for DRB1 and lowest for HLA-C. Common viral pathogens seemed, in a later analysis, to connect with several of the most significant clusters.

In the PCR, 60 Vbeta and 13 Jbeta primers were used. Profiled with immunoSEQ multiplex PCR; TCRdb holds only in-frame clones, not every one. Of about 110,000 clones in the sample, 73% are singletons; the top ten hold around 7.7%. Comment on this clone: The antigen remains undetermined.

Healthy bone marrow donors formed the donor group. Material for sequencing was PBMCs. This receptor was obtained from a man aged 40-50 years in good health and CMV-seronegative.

CDR3 region: CASSQVEDYGYTF. Written as DNA, the CDR3 is TGTGCCAGCAGCCAAGTAGAGGACTATGGCTACACCTTC. The rearrangement uses TRBV7-9 and TRBJ1-2; D gene ambiguous. The CDR3 sequence is 13 residues long. Germline assignment: CDR1 SEHNR and CDR2 FQNEAQ (reference sequence). With 5 bases removed from V and 3 bases from J, the gap between germline ends came to 10 bases.